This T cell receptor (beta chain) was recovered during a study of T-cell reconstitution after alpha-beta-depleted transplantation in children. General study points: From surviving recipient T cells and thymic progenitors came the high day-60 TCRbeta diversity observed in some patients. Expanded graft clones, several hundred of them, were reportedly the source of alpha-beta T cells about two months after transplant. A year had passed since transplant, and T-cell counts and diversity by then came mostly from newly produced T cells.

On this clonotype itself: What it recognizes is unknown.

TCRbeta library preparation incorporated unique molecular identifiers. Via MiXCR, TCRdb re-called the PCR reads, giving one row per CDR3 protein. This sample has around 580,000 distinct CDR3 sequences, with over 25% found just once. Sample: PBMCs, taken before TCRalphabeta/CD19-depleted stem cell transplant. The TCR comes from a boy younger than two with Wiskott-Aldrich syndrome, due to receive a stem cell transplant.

Here the CDR3 reads CASSGTSLAKNIQYF. CDR3 nucleotide sequence: TGTGCCAGTAGCGGGACATCACTAGCCAAAAACATTCAGTACTTC. The V gene is TRBV19, the J gene TRBJ2-4; TRBD1 is a possible D gene (6 bases). This CDR3 has 15 amino acids. V lost 6 bases, J lost 0 bases, and 12 bases lay in between. Germline values: CDR1 LNHDA, CDR2 SQIVND (reference sequence).